This T cell receptor beta chain was identified during a study of blood T cell repertoires in COVID-19. Turning to the study itself: Sample material is recorded as cDNA or gDNA derived from T cells, B-cell-depleted T cells, or PBMCs.

Study processing details: Reference gene primer amplification gave nucleated cell count estimates. Data came from immunoSEQ multiplex PCR; TCRdb stores just in-frame clones and leaves some out. The D gene and trimming were derived from the DNA, and the V and J assignments and clone size from that table. The sample lists 50,000 to 60,000 clones; about four fifths were seen once. CDR3 length equals 17 residues. J gave up 5 bases and V 4 bases, and 6 bases lay outside the gene matches. Germline lookup yields CDR1 MGHRA and CDR2 YSYEKL. The rearrangement joins TRBV4-1 to TRBJ2-3, with TRBD2 identical over 16 bases. The source of this sequence is a man between 70 and 80 years old with active COVID-19. The sequenced material came from peripheral blood. In DNA form, the CDR3 reads TGCGCCAGCAGCCTTGGGACTAGCGGGGGGGCCATAGATACGCAGTATTTT. Amino acid sequence: CASSLGTSGGAIDTQYF.